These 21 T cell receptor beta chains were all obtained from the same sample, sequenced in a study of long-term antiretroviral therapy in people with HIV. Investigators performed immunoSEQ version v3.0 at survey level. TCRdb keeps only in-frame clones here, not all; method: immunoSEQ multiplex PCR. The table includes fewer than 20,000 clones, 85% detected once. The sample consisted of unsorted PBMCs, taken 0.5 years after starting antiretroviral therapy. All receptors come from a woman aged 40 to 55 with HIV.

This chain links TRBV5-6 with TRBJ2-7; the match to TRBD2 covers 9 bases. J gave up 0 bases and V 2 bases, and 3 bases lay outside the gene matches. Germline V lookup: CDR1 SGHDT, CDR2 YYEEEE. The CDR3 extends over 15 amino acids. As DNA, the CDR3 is TGTGCCAGCAGCTTTAGCGGGAGATCCTCCTACGAGCAGTACTTC. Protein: CASSFSGRSSYEQYF. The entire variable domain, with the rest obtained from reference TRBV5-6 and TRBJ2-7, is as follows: DAGVTQSPTHLIKTRGQQVTLRCSPKSGHDTVSWYQQALGQGPQFIFQYYEEEERQRGNFPDRFSGHQFPNYSSELNVNALLLGDSALYLCASSFSGRSSYEQYFGPGTRLTVT.

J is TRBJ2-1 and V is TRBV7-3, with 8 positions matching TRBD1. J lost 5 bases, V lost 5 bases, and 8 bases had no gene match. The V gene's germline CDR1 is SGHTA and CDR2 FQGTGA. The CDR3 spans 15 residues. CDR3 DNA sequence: TGTGCCAGCAGCCAGGGGGCGGGACAACACAATGAGCAGTTCTTC. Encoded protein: CASSQGAGQHNEQFF.

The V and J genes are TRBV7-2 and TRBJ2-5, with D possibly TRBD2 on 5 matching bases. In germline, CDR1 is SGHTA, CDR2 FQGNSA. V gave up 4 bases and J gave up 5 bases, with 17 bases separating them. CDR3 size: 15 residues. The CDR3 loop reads CASSWAGSRGETQYF. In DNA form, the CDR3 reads TGTGCCAGCAGCTGGGCCGGGTCCCGCGGGGAGACCCAGTACTTC.

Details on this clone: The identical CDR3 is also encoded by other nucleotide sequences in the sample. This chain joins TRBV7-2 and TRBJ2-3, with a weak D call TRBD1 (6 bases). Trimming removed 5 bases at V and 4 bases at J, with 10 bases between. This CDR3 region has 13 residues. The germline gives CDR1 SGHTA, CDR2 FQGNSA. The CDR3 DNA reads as TGTGCCAGCAGCCCACAGGGCGCAGATACGCAGTATTTT. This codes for CASSPQGADTQYF.

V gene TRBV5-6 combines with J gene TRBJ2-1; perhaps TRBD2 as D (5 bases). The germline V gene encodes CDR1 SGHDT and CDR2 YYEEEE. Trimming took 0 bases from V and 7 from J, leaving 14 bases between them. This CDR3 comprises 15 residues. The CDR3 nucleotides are TGTGCCAGCAGCTTGGGGACTCCGTTCGGGAATGAGCAGTTCTTC. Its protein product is CASSLGTPFGNEQFF.

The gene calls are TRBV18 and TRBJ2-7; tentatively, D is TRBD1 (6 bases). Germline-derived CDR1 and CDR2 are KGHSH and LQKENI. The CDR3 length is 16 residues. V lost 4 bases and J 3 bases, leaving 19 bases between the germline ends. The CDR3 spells CASSLDRLPTDYEQYF. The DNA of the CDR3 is TGTGCCAGCTCACTAGACAGGCTCCCGACCGACTACGAGCAGTACTTC.

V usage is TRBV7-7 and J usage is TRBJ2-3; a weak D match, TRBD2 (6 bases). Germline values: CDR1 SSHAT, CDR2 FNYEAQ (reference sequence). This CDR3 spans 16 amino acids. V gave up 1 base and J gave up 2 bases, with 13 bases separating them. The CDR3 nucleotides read TGTGCCAGCAGCTTAGATGGGCGGGGTTACACAGATACGCAGTATTTT. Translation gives CASSLDGRGYTDTQYF.

In DNA form, the CDR3 reads TGCGCCAGCAGCCCCGGACAGGGATGGAGCACTGAAGCTTTCTTT. As protein: CASSPGQGWSTEAFF. The J gene is TRBJ1-1, the V gene TRBV5-1; TRBD1 matches 8 bases. The trim removed 4 bases at V and 4 bases at J, leaving 9 bases unmatched. Per germline, CDR1 SGHRS and CDR2 YFSETQ. This CDR3 is built from 15 residues.

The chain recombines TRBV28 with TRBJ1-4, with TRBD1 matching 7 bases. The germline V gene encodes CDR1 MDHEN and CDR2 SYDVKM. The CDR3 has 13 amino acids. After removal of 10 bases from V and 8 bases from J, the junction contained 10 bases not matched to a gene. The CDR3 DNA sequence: TGTGCCACCAGGGGGAGGCAAGGCGAAAAACTGTTTTTT. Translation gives CATRGRQGEKLFF.

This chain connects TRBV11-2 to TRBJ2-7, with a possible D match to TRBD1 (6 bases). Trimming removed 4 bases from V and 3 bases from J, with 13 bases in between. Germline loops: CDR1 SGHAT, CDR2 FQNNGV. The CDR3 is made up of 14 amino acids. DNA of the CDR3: TGTGCCAGCAGCTCCCTGGACAGTTTCTACGAGCAGTACTTC. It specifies CASSSLDSFYEQYF.

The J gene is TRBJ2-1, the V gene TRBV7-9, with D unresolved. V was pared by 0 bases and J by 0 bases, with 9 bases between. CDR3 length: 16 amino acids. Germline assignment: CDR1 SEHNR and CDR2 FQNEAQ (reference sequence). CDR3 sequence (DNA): TGTGCCAGCAGCTTAGCGGCCCGGAACTCCTACAATGAGCAGTTCTTC. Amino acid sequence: CASSLAARNSYNEQFF.

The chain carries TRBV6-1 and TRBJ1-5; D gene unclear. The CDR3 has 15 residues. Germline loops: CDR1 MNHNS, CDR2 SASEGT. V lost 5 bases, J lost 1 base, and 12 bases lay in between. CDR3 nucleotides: TGTGCCAGCAGTACCCCGGGCGCCAGCAATCAGCCCCAGCATTTT. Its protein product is CASSTPGASNQPQHF.

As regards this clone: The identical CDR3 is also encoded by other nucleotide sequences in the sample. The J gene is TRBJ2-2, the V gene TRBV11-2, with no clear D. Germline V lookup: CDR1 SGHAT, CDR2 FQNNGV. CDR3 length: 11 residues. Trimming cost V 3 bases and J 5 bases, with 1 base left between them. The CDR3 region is CASSLTGELFF. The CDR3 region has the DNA TGTGCCAGCAGCTTGACCGGGGAGCTGTTTTTT.

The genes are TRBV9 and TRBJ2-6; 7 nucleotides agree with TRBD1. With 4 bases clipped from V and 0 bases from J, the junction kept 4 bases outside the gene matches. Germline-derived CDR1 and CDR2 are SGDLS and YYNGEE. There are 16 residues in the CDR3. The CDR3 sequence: CASSPGQTSGANVLTF. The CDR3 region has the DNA TGTGCCAGCAGCCCGGGACAGACCTCTGGGGCCAACGTCCTGACTTTC. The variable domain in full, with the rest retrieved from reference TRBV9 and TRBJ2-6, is DSGVTQTPKHLITATGQRVTLRCSPRSGDLSVYWYQQSLDQGLQFLIQYYNGEERAKGNILERFSAQQFPDLHSELNLSSLELGDSALYFCASSPGQTSGANVLTFGAGSRLTVL.

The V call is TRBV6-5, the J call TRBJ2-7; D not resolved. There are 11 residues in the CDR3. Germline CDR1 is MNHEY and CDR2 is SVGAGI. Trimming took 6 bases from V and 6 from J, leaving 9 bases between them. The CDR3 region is CASSRAAEQYF. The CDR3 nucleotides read TGTGCCAGCAGCCGGGCTGCCGAGCAGTACTTC.

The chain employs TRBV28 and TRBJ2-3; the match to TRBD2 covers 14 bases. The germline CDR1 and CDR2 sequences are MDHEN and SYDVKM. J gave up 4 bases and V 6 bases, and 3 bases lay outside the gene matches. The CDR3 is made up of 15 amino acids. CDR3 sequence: CASRGLAGVSDTQYF. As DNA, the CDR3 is TGTGCCAGCAGGGGACTAGCGGGAGTTTCAGATACGCAGTATTTT.

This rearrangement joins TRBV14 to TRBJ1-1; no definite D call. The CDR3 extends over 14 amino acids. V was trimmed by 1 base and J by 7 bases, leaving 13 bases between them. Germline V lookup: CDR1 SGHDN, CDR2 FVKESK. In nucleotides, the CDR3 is TGTGCCAGCAGCCAAGTAATCACCGGAGGTGAAGCTTTCTTT. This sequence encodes CASSQVITGGEAFF.

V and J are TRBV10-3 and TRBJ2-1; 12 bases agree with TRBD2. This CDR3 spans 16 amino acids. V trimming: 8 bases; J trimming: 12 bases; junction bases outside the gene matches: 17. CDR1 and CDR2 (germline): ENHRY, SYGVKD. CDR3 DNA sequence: TGTGCCATCGGTCATCTAACCGAAACTAGCGGGAGGCCGCAGTTCTTC. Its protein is CAIGHLTETSGRPQFF.

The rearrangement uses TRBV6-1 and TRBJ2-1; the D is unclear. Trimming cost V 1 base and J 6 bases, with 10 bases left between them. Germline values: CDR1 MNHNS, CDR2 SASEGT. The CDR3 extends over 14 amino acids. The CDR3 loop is CASSEGVWVNEQFF. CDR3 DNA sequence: TGTGCCAGCAGTGAAGGGGTGTGGGTCAATGAGCAGTTCTTC.

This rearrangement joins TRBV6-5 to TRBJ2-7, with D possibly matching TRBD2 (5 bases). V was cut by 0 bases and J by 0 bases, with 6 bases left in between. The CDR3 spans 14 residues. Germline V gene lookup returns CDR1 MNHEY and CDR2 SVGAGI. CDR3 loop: CASSYSRVSYEQYF. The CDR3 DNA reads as TGTGCCAGCAGTTACTCGAGGGTCTCCTACGAGCAGTACTTC.

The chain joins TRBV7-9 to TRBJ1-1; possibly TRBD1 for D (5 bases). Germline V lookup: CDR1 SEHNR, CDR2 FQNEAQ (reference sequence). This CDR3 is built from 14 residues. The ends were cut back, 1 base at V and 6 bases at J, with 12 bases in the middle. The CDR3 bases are TGTGCCAGCAGCTTAGAGGGGAGGATCGCTGAAGCTTTCTTT. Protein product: CASSLEGRIAEAFF.